This T cell receptor (beta chain) was captured by sequencing in a study of blood T cell repertoires in COVID-19. The CDR3 is 15 residues long. V lost 0 bases and J lost 9; bases outside the gene matches: 9. Germline V gene lookup returns CDR1 SQVTM and CDR2 ANQGSEA. Generated by immunoSEQ multiplex PCR, the TCRdb table keeps only in-frame clones and is missing some. Of 150,000 to 200,000 clones listed, about 88% are singletons. The chain carries TRBV29-1 and TRBJ2-1, with 9 nucleotides matching TRBD2. This clonotype originated in a man aged 65 to 79 with active or convalescent COVID-19. The sample was peripheral blood. The DNA for the CDR3 is TGCAGCGTTGAAGATCTCGGGCTAGCGGGGATTGAGCAGTTCTTC. This encodes CSVEDLGLAGIEQFF.